This entry lists 32 T cell receptor beta chains sequenced from one sample in a study of T cells in tuberculosis. Profiled with immunoSEQ multiplex PCR; TCRdb holds only in-frame clones, not every one. The table includes under 45,000 clones, under 95% detected once. The time point: new active TB diagnosis, blood taken before or within 7 days of starting treatment. Material: PBMCs, obtained at tuberculosis diagnosis. These receptors originate from an adult with tuberculosis.

CDR3 sequence: CASSNSGGHNEQFF. Here the CDR3 DNA reads TGTGCCAGCAGTAATAGCGGGGGGCACAATGAGCAGTTCTTC. V gene TRBV6-1 combines with J gene TRBJ2-1; 10 nucleotides match TRBD2. There are 14 residues in the CDR3. The germline V gene encodes CDR1 MNHNS and CDR2 SASEGT. V was clipped by 5 bases and J by 5 bases; unmatched bases: 3.

This clone was observed once. V usage is TRBV28 and J usage is TRBJ1-5; TRBD1 agrees at 8 bases. The CDR3 runs to 14 residues. Unmatched junction bases numbered 9, after V lost 5 bases and J lost 9 bases. Per germline, CDR1 MDHEN and CDR2 SYDVKM. CDR3 coding DNA: TGTGCCAGCAGTCTACGACAGGGGTCAACGCCCCAGCATTTT. It specifies CASSLRQGSTPQHF. Full variable domain (outside the CDR3, taken from reference TRBV28 and TRBJ1-5): DVKVTQSSRYLVKRTGEKVFLECVQDMDHENMFWYRQDPGLGLRLIYFSYDVKMKEKGDIPEGYSVSREKKERFSLILESASTNQTSMYLCASSLRQGSTPQHFGDGTRLSIL.

J is TRBJ1-2 and V is TRBV19; no clear D gene. V lost 5 bases to trimming and J lost 7 bases, with 14 bases between them. Per germline, CDR1 LNHDA and CDR2 SQIVND (reference sequence). This CDR3 is 13 amino acids long. In nucleotides, the CDR3 is TGTGCCAGTAGTGGTAAGCGGGTCGGTGGCTACACCTTC. Protein: CASSGKRVGGYTF.

This sequence joins TRBV19 and TRBJ1-2, with D uncertain. Germline values: CDR1 LNHDA, CDR2 SQIVND (reference sequence). The CDR3 consists of 13 residues. V dropped 8 bases and J dropped 3 bases, with 13 bases sitting between them. The CDR3 region is CASDGGQHYGYTF. CDR3 sequence (DNA): TGTGCCAGTGATGGAGGGCAGCACTATGGCTACACCTTC.

The chain has TRBV5-8 and TRBJ1-4; D gene uncertain. Germline V gene sequence: CDR1 SGHTS, CDR2 YDEGEE. V gave up 2 bases and J gave up 6 bases, with 14 bases separating them. CDR3 size: 15 residues. CDR3 sequence reads: CASSLPVSGDEKLFF. The CDR3 bases are TGTGCCAGCAGCTTACCAGTCAGCGGGGATGAAAAACTGTTTTTT.

The rearrangement joins TRBV2 to TRBJ2-3, with 9 bases lining up with TRBD2. Germline CDR1 is SNHLY and CDR2 is FYNNEI. Trimming removed 3 bases from V and 4 bases from J; junction bases left unmatched: 2. There are 14 residues in the CDR3. CDR3 sequence reads: CASSDQRGADTQYF. The CDR3 nucleotides are TGTGCCAGCAGTGACCAGCGGGGGGCAGATACGCAGTATTTT.

The V call is TRBV10-3, the J call TRBJ2-1; weak D call: TRBD1 (5 bases). V shed 0 bases and J shed 4 bases, with 7 bases lying between them. CDR1 and CDR2 from the germline V gene are ENHRY and SYGVKD. The CDR3 has 14 residues. CDR3 residues: CAISESTAYNEQFF. In DNA form, the CDR3 reads TGTGCCATCAGTGAGTCGACAGCGTACAATGAGCAGTTCTTC.

This chain links TRBV5-1 with TRBJ1-3; 8 bases align to TRBD1. Germline V gives CDR1 SGHRS, CDR2 YFSETQ. This CDR3 is built from 14 residues. J was trimmed by 2 bases and V by 3 bases; bases with no gene match: 1. The CDR3 protein is CASSSQGAGNTIYF. CDR3 DNA sequence: TGCGCCAGCAGCTCACAGGGGGCTGGAAACACCATATATTTT. Full variable domain (missing parts from reference TRBV5-1 and TRBJ1-3): KAGVTQTPRYLIKTRGQQVTLSCSPISGHRSVSWYQQTPGQGLQFLFEYFSETQRNKGNFPGRFSGRQFSNSRSEMNVSTLELGDSALYLCASSSQGAGNTIYFGEGSWLTVV.

The CDR3 nucleotides are TGTGCCAGCAGCCAACTTGCAGATACGCAGTATTTT. Translated, it gives CASSQLADTQYF. The V call is TRBV4-2, the J call TRBJ2-3; D gene unclear. There are 12 residues in the CDR3. Trimming took 2 bases from V and 4 from J, leaving 4 bases between them. Per the germline V gene, CDR1 is LGHNA and CDR2 is YNFKEQ.

The V gene is TRBV28, the J gene TRBJ1-5; 8 bases map to TRBD1. CDR3 length equals 15 residues. Looked up from germline, CDR1 is MDHEN and CDR2 is SYDVKM. J was trimmed by 4 bases and V by 8 bases; bases with no gene match: 10. For the CDR3, the DNA is TGTGCCAGCCAATCGTTATGGACAGGGAATCAGCCCCAGCATTTT. Translating it yields CASQSLWTGNQPQHF.

V gene TRBV5-6 combines with J gene TRBJ1-2; possible D gene TRBD1, 5 bases. V shed 4 bases and J shed 0 bases, with 16 bases lying between them. Germline CDR1 reads SGHDT; CDR2 reads YYEEEE. The CDR3 spans 16 residues. The CDR3 region is CASSGRVTATNYGYTF. The CDR3 region has the DNA TGTGCCAGCAGCGGAAGGGTGACAGCAACTAACTATGGCTACACCTTC. Supplemented by reference TRBV5-6 and TRBJ1-2, the full variable domain reads DAGVTQSPTHLIKTRGQQVTLRCSPKSGHDTVSWYQQALGQGPQFIFQYYEEEERQRGNFPDRFSGHQFPNYSSELNVNALLLGDSALYLCASSGRVTATNYGYTFGSGTRLTVV.

V usage is TRBV25-1 and J usage is TRBJ2-5; TRBD2 agrees at 10 bases. The CDR3 sequence is 16 residues long. Trimming at V came to 2 bases and at J to 5 bases, leaving 8 bases not matched to a gene. Germline V CDR1 and CDR2: MGHDK, SYGVNS. The CDR3 region is CASSERSGGVGETQYF. CDR3 in DNA: TGTGCCAGCAGTGAAAGGAGCGGGGGGGTCGGGGAGACCCAGTACTTC.

The chain is built from TRBV5-4 and TRBJ1-2; D uncertain. The CDR3 length is 15 residues. The germline CDR1 and CDR2 sequences are SGHNT and YYREEE (reference sequence). V gave up 2 bases and J gave up 2 bases, with 13 bases separating them. The CDR3, as DNA: TGTGCCAGCAGCTTTAGTTTAGGAGGAAACTATGGCTACACCTTC. This sequence encodes CASSFSLGGNYGYTF.

The CDR3 sequence: CASGFDREGNQPQHF. CDR3 bases: TGTGCTAGTGGTTTTGACAGAGAGGGCAATCAGCCCCAGCATTTT. This chain links TRBV12-5 with TRBJ1-5; possibly TRBD1 for D (5 bases). The CDR3 runs to 15 residues. Trimming removed 3 bases at V and 2 bases at J, with 11 bases between. Germline V gene sequence: CDR1 LGHNT, CDR2 FRNRAP.

V and J are TRBV11-2 and TRBJ2-3; D may be TRBD2 (7 bases). The length of the CDR3 is 15 residues. CDR1 and CDR2 from the germline V gene are SGHAT and FQNNGV. V was cut by 5 bases and J by 10 bases, with 22 bases left in between. The CDR3 bases are TGTGCCAGCAGCCCACTGGGGGGCGGGGGTTGGCCGCAGTATTTT. Amino acids: CASSPLGGGGWPQYF.

The rearrangement joins TRBV15 to TRBJ1-3; D gene unclear. This CDR3 region has 17 residues. V was shortened by 0 bases and J by 0 bases, with 12 bases between the two germline ends. Germline V gene data show CDR1 as LNHNV and CDR2 as YYDKDF (reference sequence). The CDR3 protein is CATSRDSQAFSGNTIYF. Written as DNA, the CDR3 is TGTGCCACCAGCAGAGATTCGCAGGCTTTCTCTGGAAACACCATATATTTT.

This chain uses TRBV29-1 with TRBJ1-1; no definite D call. The germline V gene has CDR1 SQVTM and CDR2 ANQGSEA. The CDR3 is 12 residues long. The V end lost 3 bases, the J end lost 5 bases, and 10 bases lay between the germline ends. CDR3: CSVDITGTEAFF. In DNA, the CDR3 is TGCAGCGTTGACATAACCGGGACTGAAGCTTTCTTT. Drawing the rest from reference TRBV29-1 and TRBJ1-1, the complete variable domain is SAVISQKPSRDICQRGTSLTIQCQVDSQVTMMFWYRQQPGQSLTLIATANQGSEATYESGFVIDKFPISRPNLTFSTLTVSNMSPEDSSIYLCSVDITGTEAFFGQGTRLTVV.

V usage is TRBV2 and J usage is TRBJ2-1; TRBD2 aligns across 8 bases. Per the germline V gene, CDR1 is SNHLY and CDR2 is FYNNEI. The CDR3 runs to 14 residues. The J segment lost 6 bases and the V segment lost 7 bases, leaving 8 bases of the junction unmatched. CDR3 coding DNA: TGTGCCAGCAAGTTGCGGGGGGCCCTCAATGAGCAGTTCTTC. Its translation: CASKLRGALNEQFF.

In its sample, this clone was seen once. This chain links TRBV12-5 with TRBJ1-5; D is unresolved. The CDR3 runs 16 residues. V lost 5 bases to trimming and J lost 1 base, with 15 bases between them. Germline values: CDR1 LGHNT, CDR2 FRNRAP. The CDR3 DNA reads as TGTGCTAGTGGTCCACGGGGTATGGGGAGCAATCAGCCCCAGCATTTT. The encoded protein is CASGPRGMGSNQPQHF.

This chain uses TRBV5-6 with TRBJ2-1; possible D gene TRBD2, 5 bases. The CDR3 extends over 16 amino acids. Trimming removed 4 bases from V and 1 base from J, with 15 bases in between. Germline loops: CDR1 SGHDT, CDR2 YYEEEE. The CDR3 region has the DNA TGTGCCAGCAGCAGAACGGGCCGAGGGTCCTACAATGAGCAGTTCTTC. Encoded protein: CASSRTGRGSYNEQFF.

V is TRBV7-2 and J is TRBJ2-3; D gene ambiguous. This CDR3 is built from 13 residues. V was trimmed by 1 base and J by 3 bases, leaving 5 bases between them. Germline V CDR1 and CDR2: SGHTA, FQGNSA. The CDR3: CASSLVRTDTQYF. The DNA of the CDR3 is TGTGCCAGCAGCTTAGTGCGGACAGATACGCAGTATTTT.

The rearrangement uses TRBV5-6 and TRBJ2-7, with a possible D match to TRBD2 (6 bases). This CDR3 has 15 amino acids. Germline CDR1 reads SGHDT; CDR2 reads YYEEEE. Trimming shortened V by 3 bases and J by 2 bases, and 15 bases separated the two germline ends. The CDR3 DNA reads as TGTGCCAGCAGCTCGGGGGTTCAGGCCCCCTACGAGCAGTACGTC. Protein product: CASSSGVQAPYEQYV.

V is TRBV5-1 and J is TRBJ2-3, with 7 bases identical to TRBD1. Trimming cost V 6 bases and J 6 bases; bases outside gene matches: 10. The CDR3 extends over 14 amino acids. Germline V gene data show CDR1 as SGHRS and CDR2 as YFSETQ. For the CDR3, the DNA is TGCGCCAGCACCCCCGACAGGGAGTACGATACGCAGTATTTT. It yields the protein CASTPDREYDTQYF. Drawing the rest from reference TRBV5-1 and TRBJ2-3, the complete variable domain is KAGVTQTPRYLIKTRGQQVTLSCSPISGHRSVSWYQQTPGQGLQFLFEYFSETQRNKGNFPGRFSGRQFSNSRSEMNVSTLELGDSALYLCASTPDREYDTQYFGPGTRLTVL.

V is TRBV4-2 and J is TRBJ2-4, with a weak D call TRBD2 (5 bases). The CDR3 runs 17 residues. V was clipped by 0 bases and J by 0 bases, with 12 bases between them. Germline V gene lookup returns CDR1 LGHNA and CDR2 YNFKEQ. The CDR3 DNA follows: TGTGCCAGCAGCCAAGATGAGAGGACTCTAGCCAAAAACATTCAGTACTTC. Its protein product is CASSQDERTLAKNIQYF.

V and J are TRBV6-5 and TRBJ2-5; tentative D call: TRBD2 (7 bases). Germline assignment: CDR1 MNHEY and CDR2 SVGAGI. V was pared by 2 bases and J by 5 bases, with 15 bases between. The CDR3 is 15 amino acids. The DNA of the CDR3 is TGTGCCAGCAGTTACCTAGGGGGGGCAGGGGAGACCCAGTACTTC. Residues: CASSYLGGAGETQYF.

This chain connects TRBV5-1 to TRBJ1-4; maybe TRBD1 (6 bases). The CDR3 extends over 15 amino acids. Germline V lookup: CDR1 SGHRS, CDR2 YFSETQ. Trimming left V 3 bases short and J 0 bases short, with 9 bases between. The CDR3 sequence: CASSSTGATNEKLFF. The CDR3 DNA is TGCGCCAGCAGCTCGACAGGAGCAACTAATGAAAAACTGTTTTTT. The full variable domain, in which reference TRBV5-1 and TRBJ1-4 provide the parts outside the CDR3, is KAGVTQTPRYLIKTRGQQVTLSCSPISGHRSVSWYQQTPGQGLQFLFEYFSETQRNKGNFPGRFSGRQFSNSRSEMNVSTLELGDSALYLCASSSTGATNEKLFFGSGTQLSVL.

This clone was seen once. This chain joins TRBV6-6 and TRBJ2-3; the match to TRBD2 covers 12 bases. The CDR3 length is 16 residues. From germline, CDR1 is MNHNY and CDR2 SVGAGI (reference sequence). The ends lost 6 bases at V and 3 bases at J; junction bases unmatched: 7. CDR3 sequence reads: CASSSPGLAGTDTQYF. The CDR3 nucleotides are TGTGCCAGCAGCTCTCCCGGACTAGCGGGAACAGATACGCAGTATTTT.

The V call is TRBV30, the J call TRBJ2-3; TRBD2 agrees at 9 bases. V lost 2 bases to trimming and J lost 7 bases; unmatched junction nucleotides: 7. CDR1 and CDR2 from the germline V gene are GTSNPN and SVGIG (reference sequence). CDR3 length: 14 amino acids. CDR3 region: CAWSLAGARNTQYF. For the CDR3, the DNA is TGTGCCTGGAGTTTAGCGGGGGCCCGGAATACGCAGTATTTT.

The chain uses TRBV28 and TRBJ1-5; 9 nucleotides match TRBD1. CDR1 and CDR2 from the germline V gene are MDHEN and SYDVKM. V shed 4 bases, J shed 6 bases, and the junction held 4 bases outside the gene matches. This CDR3 has 14 residues. CDR3 loop: CASSSTGGVQPQHF. The CDR3 DNA is TGTGCCAGCAGTTCGACAGGGGGTGTTCAGCCCCAGCATTTT.

The chain uses TRBV19 and TRBJ1-5; 9 nucleotides agree with TRBD1. This CDR3 region has 16 residues. V shed 3 bases, J shed 4 bases, and the junction held 7 bases outside the gene matches. Germline CDR1 reads LNHDA; CDR2 reads SQIVND (reference sequence). CDR3 coding DNA: TGTGCCAGTAGTATTAGGGACAGGGACGCTAATCAGCCCCAGCATTTT. Translating it yields CASSIRDRDANQPQHF.

This chain connects TRBV2 to TRBJ2-3; 12 bases are shared with TRBD2. Germline V gene sequence: CDR1 SNHLY, CDR2 FYNNEI. V gave up 5 bases and J gave up 7 bases; unmatched junction bases: 7. The CDR3 has 15 residues. CDR3 sequence (DNA): TGTGCCAGCAGTTCTAGCGGGGGGGGGTTGAATACGCAGTATTTT. This codes for CASSSSGGGLNTQYF.

CDR3 residues: CASTPGQGVPQHF. The CDR3 nucleotides read TGTGCCAGCACCCCGGGACAGGGGGTTCCCCAGCATTTT. This rearrangement joins TRBV28 to TRBJ1-5; TRBD1 matches at 11 bases. Trimming cost V 7 bases and J 10 bases; bases outside gene matches: 6. The CDR3 contains 13 residues. Looked up from germline, CDR1 is MDHEN and CDR2 is SYDVKM.